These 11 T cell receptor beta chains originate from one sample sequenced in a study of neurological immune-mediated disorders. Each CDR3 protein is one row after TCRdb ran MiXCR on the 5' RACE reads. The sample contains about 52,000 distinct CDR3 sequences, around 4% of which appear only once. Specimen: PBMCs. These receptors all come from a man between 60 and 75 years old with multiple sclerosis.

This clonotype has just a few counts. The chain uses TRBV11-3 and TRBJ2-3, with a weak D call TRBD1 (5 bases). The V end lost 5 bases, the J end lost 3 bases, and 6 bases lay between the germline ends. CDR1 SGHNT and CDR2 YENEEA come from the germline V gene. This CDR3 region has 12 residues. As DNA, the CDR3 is TGTGCCAGCAGCCGGACAACAGATACGCAGTATTTT. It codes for CASSRTTDTQYF.

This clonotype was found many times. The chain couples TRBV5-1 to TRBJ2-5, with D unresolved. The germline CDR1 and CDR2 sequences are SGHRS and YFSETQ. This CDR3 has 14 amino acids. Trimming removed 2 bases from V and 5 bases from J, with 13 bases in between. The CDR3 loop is CASSFGGNGETQYF. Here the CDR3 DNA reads TGCGCCAGCAGCTTCGGTGGAAATGGGGAGACCCAGTACTTC.

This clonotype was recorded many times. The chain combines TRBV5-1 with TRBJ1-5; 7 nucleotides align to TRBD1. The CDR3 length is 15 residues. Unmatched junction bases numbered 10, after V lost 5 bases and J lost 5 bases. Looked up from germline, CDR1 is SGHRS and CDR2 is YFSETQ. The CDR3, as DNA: TGCGCCAGCAGATACACGGGACAGTCTGATCAGCCCCAGCATTTT. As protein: CASRYTGQSDQPQHF.

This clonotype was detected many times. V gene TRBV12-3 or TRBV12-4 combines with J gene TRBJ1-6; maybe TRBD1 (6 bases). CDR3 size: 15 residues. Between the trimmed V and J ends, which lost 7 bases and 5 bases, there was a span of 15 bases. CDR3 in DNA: TGTGCCAGCACCCTAGGGGGGCACAATAATTCACCCCTCCACTTT. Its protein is CASTLGGHNNSPLHF.

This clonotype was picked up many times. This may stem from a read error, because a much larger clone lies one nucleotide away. The CDR3: CAISGGATGKEQYF. The CDR3 region has the DNA TGTGCCATCAGTGGGGGGGCCACAGGGAAAGAGCAGTACTTC. The chain couples TRBV10-3 to TRBJ2-7; D is possibly TRBD1 or TRBD2 (6 bases each). Between the trimmed V and J ends, which lost 4 bases and 7 bases, there was a span of 17 bases. Germline CDR1 and CDR2: ENHRY and SYGVKD. There are 14 residues in the CDR3.

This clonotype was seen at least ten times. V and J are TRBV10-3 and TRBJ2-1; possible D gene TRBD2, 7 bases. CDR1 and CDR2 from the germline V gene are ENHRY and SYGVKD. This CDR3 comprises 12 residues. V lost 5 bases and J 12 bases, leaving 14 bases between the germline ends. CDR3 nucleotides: TGTGCCATCAGTTCGCGGGGAGGGGGGCAGTTCTTC. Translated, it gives CAISSRGGGQFF.

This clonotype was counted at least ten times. The CDR3 loop is CAWSVLATLGYGYTF. In DNA, the CDR3 is TGTGCCTGGAGTGTACTCGCAACCCTGGGCTATGGCTACACCTTC. This chain links TRBV30 with TRBJ1-2; D gene unclear. There are 15 residues in the CDR3. Germline V gene sequence: CDR1 GTSNPN, CDR2 SVGIG (reference sequence). With 0 bases removed from V and 4 bases from J, the gap between germline ends came to 15 bases.

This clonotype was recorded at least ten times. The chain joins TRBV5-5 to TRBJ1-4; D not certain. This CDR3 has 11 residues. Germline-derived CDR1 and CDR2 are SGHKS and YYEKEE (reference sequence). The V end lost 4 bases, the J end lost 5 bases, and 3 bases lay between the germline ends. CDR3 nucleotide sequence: TGTGCCAGCAGCCGCAATGAAAAACTGTTTTTT. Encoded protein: CASSRNEKLFF. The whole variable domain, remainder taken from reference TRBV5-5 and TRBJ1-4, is DAGVTQSPTHLIKTRGQQVTLRCSPISGHKSVSWYQQVLGQGPQFIFQYYEKEERGRGNFPDRFSARQFPNYSSELNVNALLLGDSALYLCASSRNEKLFFGSGTQLSVL.

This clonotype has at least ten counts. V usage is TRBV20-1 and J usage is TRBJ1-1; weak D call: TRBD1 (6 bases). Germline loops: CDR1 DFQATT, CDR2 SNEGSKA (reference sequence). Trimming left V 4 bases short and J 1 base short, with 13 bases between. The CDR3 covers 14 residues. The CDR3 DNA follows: TGCAGTGCTAATAGACCAGGGGAGAACACTGAAGCTTTCTTT. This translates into CSANRPGENTEAFF.

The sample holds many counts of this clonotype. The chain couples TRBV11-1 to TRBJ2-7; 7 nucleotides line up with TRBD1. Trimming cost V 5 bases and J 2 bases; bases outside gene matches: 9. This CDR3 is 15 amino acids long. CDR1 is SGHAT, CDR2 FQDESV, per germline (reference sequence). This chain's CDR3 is CASSRERTGPYEQYF. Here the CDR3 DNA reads TGTGCCAGCAGCCGAGAAAGGACAGGACCCTACGAGCAGTACTTC.

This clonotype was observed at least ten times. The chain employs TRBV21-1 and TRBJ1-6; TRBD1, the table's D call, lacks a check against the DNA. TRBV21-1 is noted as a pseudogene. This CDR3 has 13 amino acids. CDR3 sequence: CASRGDSNSPLHF. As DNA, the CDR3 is TGTGCCAGCAGGGGGGACTCTAATTCACCCCTCCACTTT.